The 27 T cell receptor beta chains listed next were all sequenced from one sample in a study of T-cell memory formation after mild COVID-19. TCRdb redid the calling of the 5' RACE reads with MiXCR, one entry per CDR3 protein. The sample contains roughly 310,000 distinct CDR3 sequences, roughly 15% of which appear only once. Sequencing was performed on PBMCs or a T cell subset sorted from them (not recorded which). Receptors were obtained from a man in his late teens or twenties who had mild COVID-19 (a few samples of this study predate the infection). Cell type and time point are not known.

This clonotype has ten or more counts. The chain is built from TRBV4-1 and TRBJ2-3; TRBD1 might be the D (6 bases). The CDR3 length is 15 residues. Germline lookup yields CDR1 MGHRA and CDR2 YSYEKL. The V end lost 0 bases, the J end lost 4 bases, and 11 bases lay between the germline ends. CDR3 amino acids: CASSQEGTGPDTQYF. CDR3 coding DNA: TGCGCCAGCAGCCAAGAAGGCACAGGGCCAGATACGCAGTATTTT.

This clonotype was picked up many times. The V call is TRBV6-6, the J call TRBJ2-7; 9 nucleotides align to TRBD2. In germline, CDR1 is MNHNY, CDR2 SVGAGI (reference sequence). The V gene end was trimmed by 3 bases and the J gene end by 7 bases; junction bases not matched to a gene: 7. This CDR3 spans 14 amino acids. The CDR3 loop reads CASSYGSGGGEQYF. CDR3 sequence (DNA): TGTGCCAGCAGTTATGGTAGCGGGGGTGGGGAGCAGTACTTC.

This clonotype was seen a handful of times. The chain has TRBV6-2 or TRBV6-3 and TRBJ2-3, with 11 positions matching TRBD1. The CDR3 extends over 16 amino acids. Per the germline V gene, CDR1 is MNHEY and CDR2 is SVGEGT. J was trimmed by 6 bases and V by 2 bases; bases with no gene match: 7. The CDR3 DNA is TGTGCCAGCAGTTACGGGGGACAGGGGGAGGTGGATACGCAGTATTTT. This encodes CASSYGGQGEVDTQYF.

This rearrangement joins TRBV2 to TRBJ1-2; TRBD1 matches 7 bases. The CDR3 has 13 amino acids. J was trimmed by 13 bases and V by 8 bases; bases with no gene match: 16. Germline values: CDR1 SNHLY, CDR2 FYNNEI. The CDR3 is CASLNSLGTAATF. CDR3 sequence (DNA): TGTGCCAGCCTAAATAGTCTGGGGACAGCAGCCACCTTC.

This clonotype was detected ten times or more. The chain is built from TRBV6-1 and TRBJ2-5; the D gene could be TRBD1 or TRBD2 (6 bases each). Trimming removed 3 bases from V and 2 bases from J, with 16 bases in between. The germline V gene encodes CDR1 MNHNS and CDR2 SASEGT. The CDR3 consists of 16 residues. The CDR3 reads CASSDPGQGRQETQYF. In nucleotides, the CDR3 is TGTGCCAGCAGTGATCCGGGGCAGGGGAGGCAAGAGACCCAGTACTTC.

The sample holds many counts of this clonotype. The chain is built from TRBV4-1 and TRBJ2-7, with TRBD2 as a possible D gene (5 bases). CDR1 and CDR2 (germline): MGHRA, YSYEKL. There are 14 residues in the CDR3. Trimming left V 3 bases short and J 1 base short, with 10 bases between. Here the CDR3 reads CASSHNRGSYEQYF. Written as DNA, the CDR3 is TGCGCCAGCAGCCATAACCGGGGTTCCTACGAGCAGTACTTC.

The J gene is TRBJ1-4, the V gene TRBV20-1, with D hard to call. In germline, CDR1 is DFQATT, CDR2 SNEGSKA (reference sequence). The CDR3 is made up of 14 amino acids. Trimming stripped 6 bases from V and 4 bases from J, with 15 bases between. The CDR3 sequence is CSAPVGEDNEKLFF. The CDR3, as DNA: TGCAGTGCGCCGGTGGGAGAGGATAATGAAAAACTGTTTTTT.

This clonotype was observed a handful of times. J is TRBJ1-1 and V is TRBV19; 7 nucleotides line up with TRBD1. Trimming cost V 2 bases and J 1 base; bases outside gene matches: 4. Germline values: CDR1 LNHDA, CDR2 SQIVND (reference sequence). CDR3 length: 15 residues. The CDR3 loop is CASSISGGTNTEAFF. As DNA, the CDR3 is TGTGCCAGTAGTATATCAGGGGGAACGAACACTGAAGCTTTCTTT.

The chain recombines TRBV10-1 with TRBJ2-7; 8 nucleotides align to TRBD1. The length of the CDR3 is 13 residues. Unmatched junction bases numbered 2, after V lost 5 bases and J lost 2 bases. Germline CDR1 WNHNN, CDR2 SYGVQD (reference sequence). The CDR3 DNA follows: TGCGCCAGCAGTCGGGGACAGGCCTACGAGCAGTACTTC. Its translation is CASSRGQAYEQYF.

CDR3 in amino acids: CASSQEPGTNTGELFF. The DNA of the CDR3 is TGTGCCAGCAGCCAAGAACCGGGGACGAACACCGGGGAGCTGTTTTTT. This chain joins TRBV4-2 and TRBJ2-2, with D perhaps matching TRBD2 (5 bases). Per the germline V gene, CDR1 is LGHNA and CDR2 is YNFKEQ. This CDR3 has 16 residues. V lost 0 bases and J lost 0, with 8 bases in between.

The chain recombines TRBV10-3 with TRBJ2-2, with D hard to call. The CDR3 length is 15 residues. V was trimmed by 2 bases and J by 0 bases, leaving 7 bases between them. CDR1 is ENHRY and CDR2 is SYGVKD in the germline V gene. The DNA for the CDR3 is TGTGCCATCAGTGAGAGCACGGCGAACACCGGGGAGCTGTTTTTT. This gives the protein CAISESTANTGELFF.

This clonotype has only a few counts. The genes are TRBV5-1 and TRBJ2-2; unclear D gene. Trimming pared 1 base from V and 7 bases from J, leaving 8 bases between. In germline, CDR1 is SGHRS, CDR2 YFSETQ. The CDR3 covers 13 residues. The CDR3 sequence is CASSLFSGGELFF. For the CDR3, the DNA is TGCGCCAGCAGCTTGTTCTCCGGCGGGGAGCTGTTTTTT.

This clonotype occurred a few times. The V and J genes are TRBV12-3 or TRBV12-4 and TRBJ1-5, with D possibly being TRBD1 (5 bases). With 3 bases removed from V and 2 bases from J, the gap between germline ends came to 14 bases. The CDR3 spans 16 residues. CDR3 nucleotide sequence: TGTGCCAGCAGTTTTATCGGCCGGGACCGCAATCAGCCCCAGCATTTT. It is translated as CASSFIGRDRNQPQHF.

The CDR3 sequence is CASSLELGGGGELFF. The CDR3 coding sequence is TGTGCCAGCAGTTTGGAGCTCGGGGGTGGCGGGGAGCTGTTTTTT. The chain carries TRBV27 and TRBJ2-2, with D tentatively TRBD2 (6 bases). Germline V lookup: CDR1 MNHEY, CDR2 SMNVEV (reference sequence). This CDR3 is built from 15 residues. V lost 3 bases to trimming and J lost 7 bases, with 15 bases between them.

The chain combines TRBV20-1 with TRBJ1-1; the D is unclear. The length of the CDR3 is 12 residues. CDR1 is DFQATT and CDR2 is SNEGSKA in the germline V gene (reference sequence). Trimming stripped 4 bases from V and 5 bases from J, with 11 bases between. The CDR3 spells CSAIERRTEAFF. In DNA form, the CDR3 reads TGCAGTGCTATCGAACGTCGGACTGAAGCTTTCTTT.

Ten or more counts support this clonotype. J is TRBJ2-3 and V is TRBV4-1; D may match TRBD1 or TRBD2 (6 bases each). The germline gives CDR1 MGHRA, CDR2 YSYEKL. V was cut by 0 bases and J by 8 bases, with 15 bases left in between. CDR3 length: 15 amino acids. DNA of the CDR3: TGCGCCAGCAGCCAAGATGTGGGGGGCATGGTTACGCAGTATTTT. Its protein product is CASSQDVGGMVTQYF.

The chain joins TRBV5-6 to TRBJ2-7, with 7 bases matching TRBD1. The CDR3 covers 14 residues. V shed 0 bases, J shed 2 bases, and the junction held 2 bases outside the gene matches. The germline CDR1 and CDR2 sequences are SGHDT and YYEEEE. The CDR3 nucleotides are TGTGCCAGCAGCTTGGGGGACAGACCCTACGAGCAGTACTTC. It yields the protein CASSLGDRPYEQYF.

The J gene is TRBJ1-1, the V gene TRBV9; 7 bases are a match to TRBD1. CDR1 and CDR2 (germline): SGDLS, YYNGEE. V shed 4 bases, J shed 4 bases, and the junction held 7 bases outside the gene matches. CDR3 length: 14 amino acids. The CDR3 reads CASSPGQEGTEAFF. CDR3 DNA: TGTGCCAGCAGCCCCGGACAGGAGGGCACTGAAGCTTTCTTT. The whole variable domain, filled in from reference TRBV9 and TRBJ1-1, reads DSGVTQTPKHLITATGQRVTLRCSPRSGDLSVYWYQQSLDQGLQFLIQYYNGEERAKGNILERFSAQQFPDLHSELNLSSLELGDSALYFCASSPGQEGTEAFFGQGTRLTVV.

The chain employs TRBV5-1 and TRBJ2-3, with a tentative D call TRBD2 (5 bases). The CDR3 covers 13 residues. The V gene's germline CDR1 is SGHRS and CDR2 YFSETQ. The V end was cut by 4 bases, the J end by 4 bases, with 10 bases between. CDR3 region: CASSGGDADTQYF. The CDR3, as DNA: TGCGCCAGCAGCGGAGGAGACGCAGATACGCAGTATTTT.

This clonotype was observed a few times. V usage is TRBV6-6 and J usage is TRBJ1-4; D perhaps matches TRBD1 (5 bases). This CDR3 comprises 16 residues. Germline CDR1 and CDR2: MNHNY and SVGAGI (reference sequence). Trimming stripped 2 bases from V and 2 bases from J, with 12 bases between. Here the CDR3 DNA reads TGTGCCAGCAGTTACGGGGGATTCATGACTAATGAAAAACTGTTTTTT. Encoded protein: CASSYGGFMTNEKLFF.

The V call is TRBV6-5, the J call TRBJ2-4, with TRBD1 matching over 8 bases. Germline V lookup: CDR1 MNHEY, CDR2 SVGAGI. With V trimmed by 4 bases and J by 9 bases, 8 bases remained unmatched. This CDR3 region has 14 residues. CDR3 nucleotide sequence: TGTGCCAGCAGTTCGACACGCGGGACAGGCATTCAGTACTTC. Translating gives CASSSTRGTGIQYF.

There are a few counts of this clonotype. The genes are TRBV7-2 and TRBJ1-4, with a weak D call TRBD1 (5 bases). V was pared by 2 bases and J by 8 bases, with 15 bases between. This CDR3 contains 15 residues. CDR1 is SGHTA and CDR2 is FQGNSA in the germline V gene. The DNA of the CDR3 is TGTGCCAGCAGCTTACAAAAGGGGTTAGGCGAAAAACTGTTTTTT. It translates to CASSLQKGLGEKLFF.

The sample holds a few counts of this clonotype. CDR3 protein: CASRPEFSGTGELFF. For the CDR3, the DNA is TGCGCCAGCAGACCGGAGTTTTCGGGCACCGGGGAGCTGTTTTTT. The chain joins TRBV5-1 to TRBJ2-2; D uncertain. The CDR3 is made up of 15 amino acids. Germline V gene data show CDR1 as SGHRS and CDR2 as YFSETQ. The V and J ends lost 5 bases and 4 bases respectively, with 15 bases between them.

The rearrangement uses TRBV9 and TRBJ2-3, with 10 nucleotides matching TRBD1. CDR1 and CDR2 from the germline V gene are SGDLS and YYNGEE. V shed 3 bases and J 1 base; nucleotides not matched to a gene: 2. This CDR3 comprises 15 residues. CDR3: CASSADRGGTDTQYF. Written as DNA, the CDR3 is TGTGCCAGCAGCGCGGACAGGGGGGGCACAGATACGCAGTATTTT.

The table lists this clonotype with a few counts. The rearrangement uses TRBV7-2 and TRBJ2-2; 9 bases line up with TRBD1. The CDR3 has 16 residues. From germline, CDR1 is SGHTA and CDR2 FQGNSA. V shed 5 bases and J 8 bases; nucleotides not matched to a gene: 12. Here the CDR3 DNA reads TGTGCCAGCAGCCCCCGGGACAGGGCTCCCTCTGGGGAGCTGTTTTTT. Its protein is CASSPRDRAPSGELFF.

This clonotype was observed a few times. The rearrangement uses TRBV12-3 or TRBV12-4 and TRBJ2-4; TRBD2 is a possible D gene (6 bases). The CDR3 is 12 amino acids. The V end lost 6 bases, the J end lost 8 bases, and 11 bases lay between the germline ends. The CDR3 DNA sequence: TGTGCCAGCAGGGGGGGACGTTACATTCAGTACTTC. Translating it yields CASRGGRYIQYF.

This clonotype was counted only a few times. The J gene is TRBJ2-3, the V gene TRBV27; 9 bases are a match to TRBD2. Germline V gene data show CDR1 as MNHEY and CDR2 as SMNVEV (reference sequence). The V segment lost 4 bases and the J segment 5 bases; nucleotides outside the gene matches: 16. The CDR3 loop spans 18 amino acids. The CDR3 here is CASSSTLISGGFGDTQYF. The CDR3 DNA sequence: TGTGCCAGCAGTTCCACCCTGATTAGCGGGGGTTTTGGAGATACGCAGTATTTT.